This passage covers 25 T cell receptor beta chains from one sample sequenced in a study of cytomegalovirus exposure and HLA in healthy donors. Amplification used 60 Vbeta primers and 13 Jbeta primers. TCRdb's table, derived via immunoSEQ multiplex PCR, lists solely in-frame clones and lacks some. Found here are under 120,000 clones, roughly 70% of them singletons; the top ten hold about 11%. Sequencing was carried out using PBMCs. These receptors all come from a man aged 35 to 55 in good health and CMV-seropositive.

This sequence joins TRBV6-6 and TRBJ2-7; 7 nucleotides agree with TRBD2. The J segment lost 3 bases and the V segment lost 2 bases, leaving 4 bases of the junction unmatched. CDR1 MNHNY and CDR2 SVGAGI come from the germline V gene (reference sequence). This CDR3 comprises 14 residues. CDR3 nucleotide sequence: TGTGCCAGCAGTTACGAGCGGGGTATCTACGAGCAGTACTTC. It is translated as CASSYERGIYEQYF.

CDR3 protein: CASSPTGGNTEAFF. CDR3 nucleotide sequence: TGTGCCAGCAGTCCGACAGGGGGCAACACTGAAGCTTTCTTT. The chain employs TRBV7-9 and TRBJ1-1, with 10 nucleotides matching TRBD1. The CDR3 loop spans 14 amino acids. V dropped 6 bases and J dropped 2; count of bases not matched to a gene: 3. The V gene's germline CDR1 is SEHNR and CDR2 FQNEAQ (reference sequence).

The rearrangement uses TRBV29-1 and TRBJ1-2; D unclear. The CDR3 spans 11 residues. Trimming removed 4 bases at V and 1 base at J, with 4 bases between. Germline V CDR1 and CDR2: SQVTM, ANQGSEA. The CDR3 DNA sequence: TGCAGCGTTGGGCTTAACTATGGCTACACCTTC. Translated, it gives CSVGLNYGYTF.

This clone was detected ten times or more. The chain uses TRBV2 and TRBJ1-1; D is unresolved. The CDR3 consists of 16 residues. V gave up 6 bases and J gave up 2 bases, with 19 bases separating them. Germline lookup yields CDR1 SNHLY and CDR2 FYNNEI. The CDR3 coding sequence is TGTGCCAGCAGACTTACGGGTGCGGGATCTAACACTGAAGCTTTCTTT. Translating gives CASRLTGAGSNTEAFF.

The CDR3 bases are TGTGCCAGCAGTGAAGAAACTCGGACAGGGCTAAGGTTCTTC. Its translation is CASSEETRTGLRFF. J is TRBJ2-1 and V is TRBV2, with 8 bases aligning to TRBD1. With 1 base clipped from V and 15 bases from J, the junction kept 11 bases outside the gene matches. The CDR3 totals 14 residues. CDR1 is SNHLY and CDR2 is FYNNEI in the germline V gene.

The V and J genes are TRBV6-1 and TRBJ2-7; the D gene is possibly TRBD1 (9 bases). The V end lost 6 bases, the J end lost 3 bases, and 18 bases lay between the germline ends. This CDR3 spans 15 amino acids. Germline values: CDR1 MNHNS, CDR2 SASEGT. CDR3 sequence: CASRQGASGSYEQYF. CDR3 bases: TGTGCCAGCAGACAGGGGGCGAGCGGGAGCTACGAGCAGTACTTC.

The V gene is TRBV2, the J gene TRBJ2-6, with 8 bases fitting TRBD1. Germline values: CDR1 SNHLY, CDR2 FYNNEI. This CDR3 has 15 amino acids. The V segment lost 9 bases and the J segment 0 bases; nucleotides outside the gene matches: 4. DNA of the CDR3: TGTGCCAGTCGACAGGGGACCTCTGGGGCCAACGTCCTGACTTTC. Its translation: CASRQGTSGANVLTF.

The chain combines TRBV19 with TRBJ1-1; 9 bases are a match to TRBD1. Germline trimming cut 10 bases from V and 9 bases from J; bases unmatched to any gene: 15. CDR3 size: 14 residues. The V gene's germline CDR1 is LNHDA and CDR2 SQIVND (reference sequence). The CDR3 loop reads CATSPRTGVLKAFF. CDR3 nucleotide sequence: TGTGCCACTTCTCCCCGGACAGGGGTTCTCAAAGCTTTCTTT.

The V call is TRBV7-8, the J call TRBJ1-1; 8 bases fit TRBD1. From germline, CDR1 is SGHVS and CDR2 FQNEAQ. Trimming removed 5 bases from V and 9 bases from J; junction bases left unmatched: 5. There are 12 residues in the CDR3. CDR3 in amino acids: CASSPNRGKAFF. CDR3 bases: TGTGCCAGCAGCCCCAACAGGGGGAAAGCTTTCTTT.

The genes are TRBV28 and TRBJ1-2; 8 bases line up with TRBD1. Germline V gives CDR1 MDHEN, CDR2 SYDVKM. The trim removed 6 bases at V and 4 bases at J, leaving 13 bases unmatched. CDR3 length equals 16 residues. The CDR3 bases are TGTGCCAGCAGCCAGACGGACAGGGTATTGGTCTATGGCTACACCTTC. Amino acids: CASSQTDRVLVYGYTF.

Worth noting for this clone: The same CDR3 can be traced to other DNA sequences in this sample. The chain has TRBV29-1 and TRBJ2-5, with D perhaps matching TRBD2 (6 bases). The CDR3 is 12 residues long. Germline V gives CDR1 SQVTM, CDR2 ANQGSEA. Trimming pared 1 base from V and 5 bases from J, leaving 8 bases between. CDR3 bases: TGCAGCGTTGAAGGACTAGGGGAGACCCAGTACTTC. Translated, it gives CSVEGLGETQYF.

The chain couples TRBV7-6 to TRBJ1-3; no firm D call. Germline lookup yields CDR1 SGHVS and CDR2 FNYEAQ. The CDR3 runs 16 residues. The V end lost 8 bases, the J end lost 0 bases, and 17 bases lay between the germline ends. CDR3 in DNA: TGTGCCAGCTCGGAGAGAGGATCCCTCTCTGGAAACACCATATATTTT. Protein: CASSERGSLSGNTIYF.

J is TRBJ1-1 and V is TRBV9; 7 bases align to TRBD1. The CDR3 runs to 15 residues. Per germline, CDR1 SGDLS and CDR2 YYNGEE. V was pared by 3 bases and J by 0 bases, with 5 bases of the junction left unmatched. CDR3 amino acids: CASSAGQFMNTEAFF. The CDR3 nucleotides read TGTGCCAGCAGCGCGGGACAGTTCATGAACACTGAAGCTTTCTTT.

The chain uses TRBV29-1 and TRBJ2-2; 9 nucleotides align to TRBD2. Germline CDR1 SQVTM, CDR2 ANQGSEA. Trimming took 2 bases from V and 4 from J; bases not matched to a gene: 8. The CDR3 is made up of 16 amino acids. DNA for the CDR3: TGCAGCGTTGAAAATCTTAGCGGGAGCGGCACCGGGGAGCTGTTTTTT. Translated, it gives CSVENLSGSGTGELFF.

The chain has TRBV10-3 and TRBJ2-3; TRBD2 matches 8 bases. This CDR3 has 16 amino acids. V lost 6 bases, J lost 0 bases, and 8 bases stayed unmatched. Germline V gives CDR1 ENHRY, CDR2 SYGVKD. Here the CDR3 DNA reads TGTGCCATCAGACTTACTAGCGGTCCTAGCACAGATACGCAGTATTTT. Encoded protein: CAIRLTSGPSTDTQYF.

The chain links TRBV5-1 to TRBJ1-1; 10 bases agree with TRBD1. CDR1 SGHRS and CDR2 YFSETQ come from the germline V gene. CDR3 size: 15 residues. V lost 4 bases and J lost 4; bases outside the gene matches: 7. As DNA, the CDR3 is TGCGCCAGCAGCGGGGGGGGACAGGGGACCACTGAAGCTTTCTTT. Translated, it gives CASSGGGQGTTEAFF. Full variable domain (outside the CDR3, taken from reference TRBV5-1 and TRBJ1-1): KAGVTQTPRYLIKTRGQQVTLSCSPISGHRSVSWYQQTPGQGLQFLFEYFSETQRNKGNFPGRFSGRQFSNSRSEMNVSTLELGDSALYLCASSGGGQGTTEAFFGQGTRLTVV.

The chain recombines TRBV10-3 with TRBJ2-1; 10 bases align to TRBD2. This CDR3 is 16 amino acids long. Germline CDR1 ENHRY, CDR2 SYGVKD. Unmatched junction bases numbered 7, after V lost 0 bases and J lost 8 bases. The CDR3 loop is CAISESFPSGGDEQFF. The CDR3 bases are TGTGCCATCAGTGAGTCTTTTCCTAGCGGGGGAGATGAGCAGTTCTTC.

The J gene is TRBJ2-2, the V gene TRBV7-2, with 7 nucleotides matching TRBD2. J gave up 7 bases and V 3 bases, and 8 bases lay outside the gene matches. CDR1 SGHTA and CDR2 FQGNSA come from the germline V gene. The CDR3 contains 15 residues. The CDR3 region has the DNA TGTGCCAGCAGCTTGTCGGCGGGAGTATACGGGGAGCTGTTTTTT. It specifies CASSLSAGVYGELFF.

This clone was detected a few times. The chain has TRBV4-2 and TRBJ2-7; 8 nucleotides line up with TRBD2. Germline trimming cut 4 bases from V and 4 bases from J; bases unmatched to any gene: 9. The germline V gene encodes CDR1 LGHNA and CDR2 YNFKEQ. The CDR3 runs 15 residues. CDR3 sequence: CASSLPGLEVYEQYF. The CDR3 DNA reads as TGTGCCAGCAGCCTCCCGGGACTAGAGGTATACGAGCAGTACTTC.

CDR3 loop: CASSGDYPESYEQYF. The CDR3 DNA reads TGTGCCAGCAGCGGTGACTACCCAGAGTCCTACGAGCAGTACTTC. This sequence joins TRBV7-9 and TRBJ2-7, with D tentatively TRBD2 (5 bases). Germline-derived CDR1 and CDR2 are SEHNR and FQNEAQ (reference sequence). Trimming left V 5 bases short and J 1 base short, with 15 bases between. The CDR3 length is 15 residues.

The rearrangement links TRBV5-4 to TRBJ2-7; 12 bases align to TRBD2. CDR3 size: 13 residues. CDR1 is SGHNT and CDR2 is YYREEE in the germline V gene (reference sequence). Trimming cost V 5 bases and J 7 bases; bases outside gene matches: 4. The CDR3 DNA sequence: TGTGCCAGCAGGCCCGGGACTAGCGGGGAGCAGTACGTC. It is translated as CASRPGTSGEQYV.

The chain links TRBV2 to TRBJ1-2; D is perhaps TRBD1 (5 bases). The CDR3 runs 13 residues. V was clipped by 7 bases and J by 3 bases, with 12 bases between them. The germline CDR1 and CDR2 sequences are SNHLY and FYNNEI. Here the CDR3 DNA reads TGTGCCAGCACCGGGGAGGGGTACTATGGCTACACCTTC. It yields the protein CASTGEGYYGYTF.

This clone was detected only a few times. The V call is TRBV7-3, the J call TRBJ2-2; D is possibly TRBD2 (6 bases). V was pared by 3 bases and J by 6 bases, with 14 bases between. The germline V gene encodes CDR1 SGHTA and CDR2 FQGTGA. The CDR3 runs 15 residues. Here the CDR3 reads CASSFLSGGAGELFF. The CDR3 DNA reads TGTGCCAGCAGCTTTTTGTCCGGGGGAGCCGGGGAGCTGTTTTTT.

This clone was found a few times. CDR3 loop: CAIKRGTSGSSYNEQFF. Written as DNA, the CDR3 is TGTGCCATCAAAAGGGGGACTAGCGGGAGCTCCTACAATGAGCAGTTCTTC. The chain employs TRBV10-3 and TRBJ2-1, with TRBD2 identical over 14 bases. V was pared by 7 bases and J by 0 bases, with 5 bases of the junction left unmatched. The germline gives CDR1 ENHRY, CDR2 SYGVKD. CDR3 size: 17 residues.

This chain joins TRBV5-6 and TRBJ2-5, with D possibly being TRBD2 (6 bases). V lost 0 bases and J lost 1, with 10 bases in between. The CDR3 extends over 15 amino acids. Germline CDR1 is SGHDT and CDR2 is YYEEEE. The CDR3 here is CASSLGPAGQETQYF. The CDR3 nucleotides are TGTGCCAGCAGCTTGGGGCCAGCGGGCCAAGAGACCCAGTACTTC.